This T cell receptor beta chain derives from a study of shared clonotypes between healthy human individuals. Study-level information: In total, the donors were a couple of women and a few men aged 18 to 49.

Note on this clone: No antigen is known for it.

The assay was immunoSEQ multiplex PCR, and TCRdb's table has in-frame clones only and misses some. The repertoire includes just over 2,000,000 clones, approximately 94% of them detected once, and roughly 1% sits in the top ten. Naive CD8 cells lacked CD45RO and underwent positive selection for CCR7, leaving out terminally differentiated effector memory CD45RA+ cells. Findings of the study overall: Clonotypes that were shared across a handful of donors made up approximately 5% of naive CD4 clonotypes. Sorted-subset sequencing was shown by rarefaction to be incomplete despite large depth. Lower generation probabilities were found for non-shared clonotypes than for those shared by all four donors.

This clonotype was sampled from a man aged 18 to 29 in good health. Sequenced: naive CD8+ T cells sorted from blood.

As DNA, the CDR3 is TGTGCCAGCAGAAAACTAGCGGGGGGACCCGGGGAGCTGTTTTTT. It translates to CASRKLAGGPGELFF. The V and J genes are TRBV6-5 and TRBJ2-2; 12 bases line up with TRBD2. CDR1 and CDR2 from the germline V gene are MNHEY and SVGAGI. The CDR3 length is 15 residues. With 6 bases clipped from V and 6 bases from J, the junction kept 5 bases outside the gene matches.